This entry concerns a single T cell receptor beta chain. This sample is drawn from a study of blood T cell repertoires in COVID-19. Study as a whole: The cDNA or gDNA used as material had been derived from T cells, B-cell-depleted T cells, or PBMCs.

The study drew participants aged roughly 18 to 95 years from 20 to 30 US areas. Cohort placement rested on clinical history that participants reported themselves. The germline V gene encodes CDR1 KGHSH and CDR2 LQKENI. The CDR3 contains 14 residues. Trimming shortened V by 3 bases and J by 0 bases, and 6 bases separated the two germline ends. Clones were read by immunoSEQ multiplex PCR, and TCRdb kept only the in-frame ones, dropping some. The repertoire consists of about 320,000 clones, with over 80% occurring once and the leading ten covering around 10%. The rearrangement joins TRBV18 to TRBJ1-3; D call uncertain. Sequencing was performed on PBMCs or T cells enriched from blood (not recorded which). The sequence was obtained from a woman aged 18-29 years who had recovered from COVID-19. The DNA for the CDR3 is TGTGCCAGCTCACCGGGCACCTCTGGAAACACCATATATTTT. Translating gives CASSPGTSGNTIYF.